These 27 T cell receptor beta chains were all obtained from the same sample, sequenced in a study of blood T cells in healthy people across ages. Using a J-beta primer mix together with a sample-barcoded 5' primer, a second PCR was run for about 6 to 11 cycles. TCRdb called the 5' RACE reads again in MiXCR, with one record for every CDR3 protein. The table includes around 580,000 distinct CDR3 sequences, 40% to 50% detected once. What was sequenced was blood. These receptor sequences come from an elderly man in good health.

The chain links TRBV5-1 to TRBJ2-3; D is possibly TRBD1 (5 bases). V lost 0 bases, J lost 0 bases, and 11 bases lay in between. Germline CDR1 and CDR2: SGHRS and YFSETQ. The CDR3 spans 16 residues. CDR3 sequence (DNA): TGCGCCAGCAGCTTGGCCGCAGGGCTGAGCACAGATACGCAGTATTTT. It translates to CASSLAAGLSTDTQYF. The full variable domain, in which reference TRBV5-1 and TRBJ2-3 provide the parts outside the CDR3, is KAGVTQTPRYLIKTRGQQVTLSCSPISGHRSVSWYQQTPGQGLQFLFEYFSETQRNKGNFPGRFSGRQFSNSRSEMNVSTLELGDSALYLCASSLAAGLSTDTQYFGPGTRLTVL.

In this sample, this clonotype turned up a few times. The CDR3 loop is CSAGPRGSTDTQYF. DNA for the CDR3: TGCAGTGCTGGCCCCCGGGGCAGCACAGATACGCAGTATTTT. This chain connects TRBV20-1 to TRBJ2-3; D tentatively reads TRBD1 or TRBD2 (5 bases each). Germline loops: CDR1 DFQATT, CDR2 SNEGSKA (reference sequence). CDR3 size: 14 residues. The V gene lost 5 bases and the J gene lost 0 bases, with 12 bases spanning the gap.

The J gene is TRBJ2-1, the V gene TRBV27, with D possibly TRBD2 on 5 matching bases. With the DNA end fitting TRBJ2-7 better, the J assignment may be wrong. The CDR3 extends over 15 amino acids. The germline gives CDR1 MNHEY, CDR2 SMNVEV (reference sequence). CDR3 coding DNA: TGTGCCAGCAGACGGACTTCGAGCTCCTACAATGAGCAGTACTTC. It codes for CASRRTSSSYNEQYF.

With respect to this clonotype: This may be a read error: a much more frequent sequence differs by one nucleotide. The rearrangement joins TRBV6-6 to TRBJ1-5; possibly TRBD1 for D (5 bases). Between the trimmed V and J ends, which lost 6 bases and 3 bases, there was a span of 12 bases. There are 14 residues in the CDR3. Germline V CDR1 and CDR2: MNHNY, SVGAGI (reference sequence). The CDR3 DNA reads as TGTGCCAGCAGATACGTGACAGTCAATCAGCCCCAGCATTTT. Translated, it gives CASRYVTVNQPQHF.

The genes are TRBV4-2 and TRBJ1-1; D possibly corresponds to TRBD1 (5 bases). The CDR3 length is 16 residues. Germline values: CDR1 LGHNA, CDR2 YNFKEQ. Between the trimmed V and J ends, which lost 0 bases and 8 bases, there was a span of 19 bases. The CDR3 sequence is CASSQEPGGIQGEAFF. The CDR3 nucleotides are TGTGCCAGCAGCCAAGAGCCCGGGGGAATTCAGGGCGAAGCTTTCTTT.

The chain couples TRBV7-9 to TRBJ1-6; D not certain. The CDR3 runs to 15 residues. Looked up from germline, CDR1 is SEHNR and CDR2 is FQNEAQ (reference sequence). Trimming removed 4 bases at V and 15 bases at J, with 22 bases between. CDR3 sequence: CASSSSDPIMGGLHF. DNA of the CDR3: TGTGCCAGCAGCTCATCGGACCCTATAATGGGAGGCCTCCACTTT.

This chain uses TRBV11-2 with TRBJ2-7, with TRBD2 matching over 11 bases. The V and J ends lost 3 bases and 3 bases, in that order; junction bases with no gene match: 4. Germline V gene lookup returns CDR1 SGHAT and CDR2 FQNNGV. The CDR3 spans 15 residues. This chain's CDR3 is CASSFPGTSGYEQYF. CDR3 coding DNA: TGTGCCAGCAGCTTTCCAGGGACTAGCGGCTACGAGCAGTACTTC.

The chain joins TRBV20-1 to TRBJ2-7; D may be TRBD2 (5 bases). CDR1 DFQATT and CDR2 SNEGSKA come from the germline V gene (reference sequence). The CDR3 spans 15 residues. Trimming removed 0 bases from V and 4 bases from J, with 16 bases in between. The CDR3 DNA sequence: TGCAGTGCTAGAGATAGTCGGGGTCTCCCTTACGAGCAGTACTTC. Translated, it gives CSARDSRGLPYEQYF.

This rearrangement joins TRBV7-2 to TRBJ2-5, with TRBD1 as a possible D gene (5 bases). Germline CDR1 reads SGHTA; CDR2 reads FQGNSA. The CDR3 contains 15 residues. V was pared by 1 base and J by 3 bases, with 12 bases between. The DNA for the CDR3 is TGTGCCAGCAGCTTAGTGGGTGTCAGGGAAGAGACCCAGTACTTC. It encodes CASSLVGVREETQYF.

The V gene is TRBV7-2, the J gene TRBJ2-5, with 10 bases matching TRBD2. Germline V gene data show CDR1 as SGHTA and CDR2 as FQGNSA. This CDR3 contains 14 residues. The V segment lost 5 bases and the J segment 11 bases; nucleotides outside the gene matches: 11. For the CDR3, the DNA is TGTGCCAGCAGCGAACTAGCGGGGCCGACGGGGCAGTACTTC. Protein product: CASSELAGPTGQYF.

The chain uses TRBV27 and TRBJ1-2, with 11 bases aligning to TRBD1. Unmatched junction bases numbered 6, after V lost 7 bases and J lost 5 bases. Germline loops: CDR1 MNHEY, CDR2 SMNVEV (reference sequence). This CDR3 contains 14 residues. The DNA of the CDR3 is TGTGCCAGCAAGGTGGGACAGGGGGATTATGGCTACACCTTC. It yields the protein CASKVGQGDYGYTF.

This clonotype was counted only a few times. The chain joins TRBV4-3 to TRBJ1-2; D perhaps matches TRBD1 (5 bases). The CDR3 is made up of 13 amino acids. Germline-derived CDR1 and CDR2 are LGHNA and YSLEER. In nucleotides, the CDR3 is TGCGCTTCGTCGAGGGAGGGGAACTATGGCTACACCTTC. This sequence encodes CASSREGNYGYTF.

This chain connects TRBV2 to TRBJ1-2, with TRBD1 matching over 10 bases. The V gene end was trimmed by 1 base and the J gene end by 12 bases; junction bases not matched to a gene: 8. The CDR3 covers 14 residues. Germline CDR1 reads SNHLY; CDR2 reads FYNNEI. Here the CDR3 DNA reads TGTGCCAGCAGTGAAGTTCGGGACAGGGGTTTGGACACCTTC. Translating it yields CASSEVRDRGLDTF.

The V call is TRBV4-2, the J call TRBJ1-6; 7 positions match TRBD1. The CDR3 sequence is 18 residues long. CDR1 is LGHNA and CDR2 is YNFKEQ in the germline V gene. With 0 bases clipped from V and 9 bases from J, the junction kept 14 bases outside the gene matches. The CDR3, as DNA: TGTGCCAGCAGCCAAGATCTAGTCGGGACAGTCGATAGTTCACCCCTCCACTTT. Its translation is CASSQDLVGTVDSSPLHF.

The V call is TRBV5-6, the J call TRBJ2-1, with D perhaps TRBD1 (6 bases). Germline-derived CDR1 and CDR2 are SGHDT and YYEEEE. The V end lost 2 bases, the J end lost 12 bases, and 12 bases lay between the germline ends. The CDR3 length is 12 residues. CDR3 residues: CASSFLTGGQFF. CDR3 nucleotides: TGTGCCAGCAGCTTCCTGACAGGCGGGCAGTTCTTC.

This clonotype was seen many times. V and J are TRBV6-5 and TRBJ2-3; no reliable D call. Germline assignment: CDR1 MNHEY and CDR2 SVGAGI. V was pared by 9 bases and J by 5 bases, with 9 bases between. The CDR3 length is 11 residues. The CDR3 loop is CASRGVDTQYF. The CDR3 DNA sequence: TGTGCCAGTAGAGGCGTAGATACGCAGTATTTT.

The V call is TRBV4-2, the J call TRBJ1-5, with 9 positions matching TRBD1. This CDR3 spans 15 amino acids. The trim removed 3 bases at V and 9 bases at J, leaving 9 bases unmatched. Germline loops: CDR1 LGHNA, CDR2 YNFKEQ. The CDR3 region has the DNA TGTGCCAGCAGCCAGGGGACAGGGTATCGGTGGCCCCAGCATTTT. Its protein product is CASSQGTGYRWPQHF.

The chain uses TRBV12-3 or TRBV12-4 and TRBJ2-5, with a weak D call TRBD2 (6 bases). Trimming shortened V by 3 bases and J by 11 bases, and 19 bases separated the two germline ends. The CDR3 is 14 residues long. The CDR3: CASSFTGGSNEQYF. As DNA, the CDR3 is TGTGCCAGCAGTTTCACCGGGGGAAGCAATGAGCAGTACTTC.

The gene calls are TRBV9 and TRBJ2-2, with TRBD2 identical over 10 bases. J lost 7 bases, V lost 6 bases, and 6 bases had no gene match. This CDR3 has 14 residues. Germline V gene lookup returns CDR1 SGDLS and CDR2 YYNGEE. CDR3 nucleotide sequence: TGTGCCAGCATGCGGACTAGCGGTATCGGGGAGCTGTTTTTT. Its protein product is CASMRTSGIGELFF.

The V gene is TRBV12-3 or TRBV12-4, the J gene TRBJ1-1; D is ambiguous. The CDR3 extends over 18 amino acids. V was clipped by 9 bases and J by 0 bases, with 26 bases between them. The CDR3 spells CASSPSHILLNMNTEAFF. The CDR3 DNA reads TGTGCCAGTAGCCCCTCCCATATCCTTCTCAACATGAACACTGAAGCTTTCTTT.

As for this clonotype: Just one base apart from a much larger clone, this may be a read error. The rearrangement uses TRBV6-5 and TRBJ2-5; perhaps TRBD2 as D (5 bases). This CDR3 is 17 amino acids long. Germline V gene sequence: CDR1 MNHEY, CDR2 SVGAGI. The CDR3 region is CVSSYSPPADYQETQYF. The CDR3 nucleotides are TGTGTCAGCAGTTACTCACCCCCAGCGGACTACCAAGAGACCCAGTACTTC.

The V gene is TRBV7-3, the J gene TRBJ2-1; 14 bases are a match to TRBD2. The germline V gene has CDR1 SGHTA and CDR2 FQGTGA. This CDR3 is 15 amino acids long. After removal of 6 bases from V and 8 bases from J, the junction contained 6 bases not matched to a gene. The CDR3 DNA sequence: TGTGCCAGCAGTCAGACTAGCGGGGGGGTCTATGAGCAGTTCTTC. Residues: CASSQTSGGVYEQFF.

This clonotype has just a few counts. This chain links TRBV10-3 with TRBJ1-6; no firm D call. CDR1 and CDR2 (germline): ENHRY, SYGVKD. Trimming shortened V by 0 bases and J by 7 bases, and 10 bases separated the two germline ends. The CDR3 length is 15 residues. DNA of the CDR3: TGTGCCATCAGTGAGTCGGCGACTGGCAATTCACCCCTCCACTTT. Translating gives CAISESATGNSPLHF.

The gene calls are TRBV20-1 and TRBJ2-1, with D possibly matching TRBD1 (5 bases). V lost 6 bases, J lost 5 bases, and 17 bases lay in between. This CDR3 is 14 amino acids long. Germline CDR1 reads DFQATT; CDR2 reads SNEGSKA (reference sequence). The CDR3 protein is CSASHRSGHNEQFF. For the CDR3, the DNA is TGCAGTGCCTCACACAGGTCAGGGCACAATGAGCAGTTCTTC.

This clonotype was observed a handful of times. The V gene is TRBV11-3, the J gene TRBJ2-1; a possible D gene is TRBD2 (6 bases). CDR1 and CDR2 (germline): SGHNT, YENEEA. Trimming removed 5 bases from V and 4 bases from J, with 12 bases in between. This CDR3 contains 14 residues. The CDR3 DNA reads TGTGCCAGCAGCCCCCGGGACTCTTACAATGAGCAGTTCTTC. Protein: CASSPRDSYNEQFF.

The chain carries TRBV7-2 and TRBJ2-3; no definite D call. The CDR3 is made up of 16 amino acids. V was shortened by 4 bases and J by 2 bases, with 16 bases between the two germline ends. Germline V gene lookup returns CDR1 SGHTA and CDR2 FQGNSA. CDR3 protein: CASSSLHGSTTDTQYF. Here the CDR3 DNA reads TGTGCCAGCAGCTCCCTGCACGGCTCCACCACAGATACGCAGTATTTT.

With respect to this clonotype: This may be a read error, as it is one base from a much larger clone. The chain uses TRBV4-2 and TRBJ1-1; D is ambiguous. The CDR3 totals 12 residues. Germline CDR1 LGHNA, CDR2 YNFKEQ. Between the trimmed V and J ends, which lost 0 bases and 10 bases, there was a span of 9 bases. In nucleotides, the CDR3 is TGTGCCAGCAGCCAAGATCGTGGTGGAGCTTTCTTT. It yields the protein CASSQDRGGAFF.